Sequencing of this TCR beta chain was carried out in a study of cytomegalovirus exposure and HLA in healthy donors. General observations from the study: In an earlier analysis, in some 540 donors, most V segments appeared productive either ~90% or ~30% of the time. Analysis was carried out at a later point, and it linked a missense DCLRE1C variant to TCR beta V- and J-gene trimming. The majority of TCR sequences were rare, yet some public TCRs appeared in many donors.

Comment on this clone: The antigen is not known.

Healthy bone marrow donors made up the donors. 13 Jbeta primers and 60 Vbeta primers were used for the PCR. Using immunoSEQ multiplex PCR, the repertoire was profiled, and TCRdb retains in-frame clones only, with some absent. Altogether about 190,000 clones are present, about four fifths being singletons, with the ten largest covering over 4%. Between the trimmed V and J ends, which lost 7 bases and 11 bases, there was a span of 20 bases. Germline V gene lookup returns CDR1 MGHDK and CDR2 SYGVNS. The CDR3 length is 13 residues. The chain uses TRBV25-1 and TRBJ1-1; D is ambiguous. Sequencing was performed on PBMCs. This TCR was sampled from a man aged 30 to 39 in good health and CMV-seropositive. This CDR3 is CASTAFGGSRAFF. The DNA of the CDR3 is TGTGCCAGCACCGCATTTGGAGGGTCCAGGGCTTTCTTT.